This T cell receptor (beta chain) was identified during a study of blood T cell repertoires in COVID-19. Turning to the study itself: Researchers got acute and convalescent COVID-19 samples from the United States, Italy and Spain. PBMCs, B-cell-depleted T cells, or T cells provided the cDNA or gDNA that made up the material.

Original methodology: Estimates of nucleated cell counts were drawn from the amplification of reference gene primers. Some clones are missing from TCRdb's copy, which holds only in-frame ones; the method was immunoSEQ multiplex PCR. The V and J calls and clone size were taken over from that table, and D and trimming were inferred from the DNA. The sample lists about 74,000 clones, roughly nine tenths seen once, with approximately 9.1% in the top ten. CDR3 size: 13 residues. Germline V gene sequence: CDR1 SGHVS, CDR2 FQNEAQ. Trimming took off 5 bases at V and 7 bases at J, with 15 bases between the two ends.

Sequencing was performed on peripheral blood. This sequence joins TRBV7-8 and TRBJ2-7, with D maybe TRBD2 (6 bases). The source of this sequence is a human donor in a cohort sampled during active COVID-19. CDR3: CASSISPGREQYF. The CDR3 DNA is TGTGCCAGCAGCATCTCCCCGGGGAGGGAGCAGTACTTC.